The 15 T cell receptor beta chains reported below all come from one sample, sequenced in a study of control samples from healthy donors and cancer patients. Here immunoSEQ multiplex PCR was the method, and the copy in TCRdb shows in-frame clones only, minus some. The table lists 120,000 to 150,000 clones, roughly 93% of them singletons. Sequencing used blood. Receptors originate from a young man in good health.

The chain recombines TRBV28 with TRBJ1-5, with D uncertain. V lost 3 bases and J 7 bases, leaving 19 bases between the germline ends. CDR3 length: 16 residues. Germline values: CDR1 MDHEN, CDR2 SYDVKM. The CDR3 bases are TGTGCCAGCAGTTTTTCCGGTAAGGAACTTCTCCAGCCCCAGCATTTT. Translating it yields CASSFSGKELLQPQHF.

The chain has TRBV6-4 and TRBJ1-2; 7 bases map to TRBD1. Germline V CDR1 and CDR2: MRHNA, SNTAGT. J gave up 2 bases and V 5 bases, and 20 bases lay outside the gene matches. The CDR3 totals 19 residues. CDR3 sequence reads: CASSPSGGLSRVGNYGYTF. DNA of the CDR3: TGTGCCAGCAGTCCCTCAGGGGGGCTATCAAGGGTCGGGAACTATGGCTACACCTTC.

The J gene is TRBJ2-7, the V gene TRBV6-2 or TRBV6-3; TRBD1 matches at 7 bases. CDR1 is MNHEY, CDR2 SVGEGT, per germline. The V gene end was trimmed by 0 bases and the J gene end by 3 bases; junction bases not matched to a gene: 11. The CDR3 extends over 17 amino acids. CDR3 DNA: TGTGCCAGCAGTTACTCTACAGGGGATGATTTTGACTACGAGCAGTACTTC. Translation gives CASSYSTGDDFDYEQYF.

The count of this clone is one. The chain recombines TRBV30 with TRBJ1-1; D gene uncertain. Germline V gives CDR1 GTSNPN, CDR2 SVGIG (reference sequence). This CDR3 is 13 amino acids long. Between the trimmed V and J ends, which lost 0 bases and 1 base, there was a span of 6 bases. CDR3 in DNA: TGTGCCTGGAGTGTAAACAGGAACACTGAAGCTTTCTTT. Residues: CAWSVNRNTEAFF. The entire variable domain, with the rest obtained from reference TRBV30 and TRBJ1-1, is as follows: SQTIHQWPATLVQPVGSPLSLECTVEGTSNPNLYWYRQAAGRGLQLLFYSVGIGQISSEVPQNLSASRPQDRQFILSSKKLLLSDSGFYLCAWSVNRNTEAFFGQGTRLTVV.

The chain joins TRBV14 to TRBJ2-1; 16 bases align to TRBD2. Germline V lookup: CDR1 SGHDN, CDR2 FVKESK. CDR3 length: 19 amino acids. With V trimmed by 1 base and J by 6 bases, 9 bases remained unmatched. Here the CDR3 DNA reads TGTGCCAGCAGCCAAGTGCTCGGGACTAGCGGGAGGGGGAGCAATGAGCAGTTCTTC. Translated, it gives CASSQVLGTSGRGSNEQFF.

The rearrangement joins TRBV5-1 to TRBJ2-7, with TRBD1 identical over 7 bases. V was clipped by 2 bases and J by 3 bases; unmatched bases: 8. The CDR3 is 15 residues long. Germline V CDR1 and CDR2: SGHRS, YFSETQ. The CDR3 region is CASSFFPQGSYEQYF. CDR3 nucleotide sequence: TGCGCCAGCAGCTTCTTCCCACAGGGGAGCTACGAGCAGTACTTC. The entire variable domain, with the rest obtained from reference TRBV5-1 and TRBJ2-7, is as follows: KAGVTQTPRYLIKTRGQQVTLSCSPISGHRSVSWYQQTPGQGLQFLFEYFSETQRNKGNFPGRFSGRQFSNSRSEMNVSTLELGDSALYLCASSFFPQGSYEQYFGPGTRLTVT.

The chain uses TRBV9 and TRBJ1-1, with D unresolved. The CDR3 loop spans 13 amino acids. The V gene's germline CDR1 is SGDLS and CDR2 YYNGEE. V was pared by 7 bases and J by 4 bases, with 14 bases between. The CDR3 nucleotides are TGTGCCAGCTCGAGGGATTTTGGCACTGAAGCTTTCTTT. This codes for CASSRDFGTEAFF.

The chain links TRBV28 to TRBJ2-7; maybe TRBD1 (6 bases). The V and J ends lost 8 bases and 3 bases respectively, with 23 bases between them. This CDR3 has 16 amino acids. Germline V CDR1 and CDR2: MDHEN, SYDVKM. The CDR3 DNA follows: TGTGCCAGCGTCCAAACCCCAGGGGTTGGGGTCTACGAGCAGTACTTC. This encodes CASVQTPGVGVYEQYF.

CDR3 region: CASSLVAGGTGELFF. DNA of the CDR3: TGTGCCAGCAGCTTAGTAGCGGGGGGCACCGGGGAGCTGTTTTTT. The V gene is TRBV7-9, the J gene TRBJ2-2; 10 bases line up with TRBD2. The germline CDR1 and CDR2 sequences are SEHNR and FQNEAQ (reference sequence). J was trimmed by 4 bases and V by 1 base; bases with no gene match: 0. This CDR3 has 15 amino acids.

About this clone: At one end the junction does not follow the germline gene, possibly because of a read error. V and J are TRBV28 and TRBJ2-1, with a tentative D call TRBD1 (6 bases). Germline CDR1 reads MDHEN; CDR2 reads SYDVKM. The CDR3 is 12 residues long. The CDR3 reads CVSWDKNNEQFF. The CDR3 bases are TGCGTCTCATGGGACAAAAACAATGAGCAGTTCTTC.

CDR3 protein: CASSFAAGEAYNEQFF. The CDR3 region has the DNA TGTGCCAGTAGTTTTGCAGCGGGTGAAGCCTACAATGAGCAGTTCTTC. The chain uses TRBV19 and TRBJ2-1; maybe TRBD2 (6 bases). The CDR3 runs 16 residues. Germline-derived CDR1 and CDR2 are LNHDA and SQIVND (reference sequence). V lost 5 bases and J 2 bases, leaving 16 bases between the germline ends.

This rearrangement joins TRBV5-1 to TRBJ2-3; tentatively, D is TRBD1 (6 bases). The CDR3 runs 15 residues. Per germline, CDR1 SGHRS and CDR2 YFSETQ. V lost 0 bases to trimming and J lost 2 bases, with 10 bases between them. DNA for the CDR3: TGCGCCAGCAGCTTGGCCGGACAGAACACAGATACGCAGTATTTT. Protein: CASSLAGQNTDTQYF.

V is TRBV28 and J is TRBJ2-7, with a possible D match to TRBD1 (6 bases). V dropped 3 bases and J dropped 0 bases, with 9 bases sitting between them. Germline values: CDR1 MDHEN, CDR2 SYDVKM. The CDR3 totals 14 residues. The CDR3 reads CASSFRDTSYEQYF. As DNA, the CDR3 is TGTGCCAGCAGTTTTAGGGACACCTCCTACGAGCAGTACTTC.

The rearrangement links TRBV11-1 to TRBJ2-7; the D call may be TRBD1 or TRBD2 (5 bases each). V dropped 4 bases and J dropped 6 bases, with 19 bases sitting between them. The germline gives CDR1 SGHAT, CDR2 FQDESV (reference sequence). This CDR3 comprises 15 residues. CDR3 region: CASSSRRRGALEQYF. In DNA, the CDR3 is TGTGCCAGCAGCTCGAGGAGGAGAGGGGCTCTCGAGCAGTACTTC.

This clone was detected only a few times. As DNA, the CDR3 is TGTGCCAGCAGCTTGGGACAGATCTATGGCTACACCTTC. The encoded protein is CASSLGQIYGYTF. This rearrangement joins TRBV6-2 or TRBV6-3 to TRBJ1-2, with 7 bases fitting TRBD1. The length of the CDR3 is 13 residues. J lost 4 bases, V lost 6 bases, and 5 bases had no gene match. In germline, CDR1 is MNHEY, CDR2 SVGEGT.